This T cell receptor (beta chain) was profiled in a study of response to subunit inactivated influenza vaccine. Study results and caveats: Authors proposed each seasonal influenza vaccination draws in few new T cells.

This clonotype was seen only a few times. The antigen is unknown. This CDR3 has 15 residues. CDR1 DFQATT and CDR2 SNEGSKA come from the germline V gene (reference sequence). Trimming took 5 bases from V and 7 from J, leaving 20 bases between them. TCRdb reprocessed the RT-PCR reads with MiXCR, giving one entry per CDR3 protein. The data show more than 450,000 distinct CDR3 sequences, with less than 8% seen just once and 10% to 15% held by the top ten. The sample here was PBMCs from blood, taken around 25 months after vaccination. The clonotype comes from a man aged 50 to 69 who received an inactivated influenza vaccine. V usage is TRBV20-1 and J usage is TRBJ2-2; a possible D gene is TRBD1 (8 bases). The CDR3 region is CSASGGSGGFGELFF. In nucleotides, the CDR3 is TGCAGTGCTTCCGGGGGGTCAGGGGGCTTCGGGGAGCTGTTTTTT.